Presented here are 14 T cell receptor beta chains from one specimen sequenced in a study of blood T cells in healthy people across ages (dated by TCRdb to 2013 to 2016). The library was made by 5' RACE. Data came from an Illumina HiSeq 2500. A second PCR of about 7 to 12 cycles was performed with a sample-barcoded 5' primer and a J-beta primer mix. TCRdb reran the public reads through fastp at Q25 and MiXCR, keeping productive beta chains. Every CDR3 protein is listed once, alongside the most common genes and DNA of its rows. The sample table lists some 930,000 distinct CDR3 sequences, 25% to 30% of them with a count of one. Clones ranked in the top ten supply around 9.6% of the sample. These data also featured in a second study, about T cells of mothers and their children.

The source material was blood. The origin of the receptors is a middle-aged woman in good health.

The chain uses TRBV3-1 and TRBJ2-3, with D maybe TRBD1 (6 bases). The germline CDR1 and CDR2 sequences are LGHDT and YNNKEL (reference sequence). V lost 0 bases and J 2 bases, leaving 12 bases between the germline ends. The CDR3 covers 16 residues. CDR3 DNA: TGTGCCAGCAGCCAAGATAGAGGACAGTACACAGATACGCAGTATTTT. Protein product: CASSQDRGQYTDTQYF.

V gene TRBV12-3 or TRBV12-4 combines with J gene TRBJ2-5; 13 bases fit TRBD2. CDR3 size: 16 residues. V shed 4 bases and J 5 bases; nucleotides not matched to a gene: 7. The CDR3, as DNA: TGTGCCAGCAGTTACCGGACTAGCGGGGGCCGGGAGACCCAGTACTTC. Protein product: CASSYRTSGGRETQYF.

The DNA of the CDR3 is TGTGCCAGCAGTTTCGGTGCAGAAAACTATGGCTACACCTTC. Protein: CASSFGAENYGYTF. The genes are TRBV28 and TRBJ1-2; D not certain. Trimming shortened V by 3 bases and J by 2 bases, and 10 bases separated the two germline ends. The germline CDR1 and CDR2 sequences are MDHEN and SYDVKM. The CDR3 has 14 amino acids.

This clonotype was seen only a few times. The rearrangement joins TRBV6-2 or TRBV6-3 to TRBJ1-1; possibly TRBD1 for D (5 bases). Per the germline V gene, CDR1 is MNHEY and CDR2 is SVGEGT. This CDR3 is built from 14 residues. V was cut by 2 bases and J by 10 bases, with 17 bases left in between. CDR3 DNA sequence: TGTGCCAGCAGTTACAGTATGGTCCCGGGGGGAGCTTTCTTT. It yields the protein CASSYSMVPGGAFF.

This clonotype was seen a few times. A read error may explain this, as a much larger clone is one base away. V and J are TRBV10-3 and TRBJ2-3; possibly TRBD1 for D (5 bases). The germline V gene encodes CDR1 ENHRY and CDR2 SYGVKD. V gave up 3 bases and J gave up 8 bases, with 18 bases separating them. CDR3 length equals 15 residues. The CDR3 region is CAISDALRDPATQYF. In nucleotides, the CDR3 is TGTGCCATCAGTGACGCTCTCAGGGATCCAGCTACGCAGTATTTT.

This clonotype has only a few counts. The chain employs TRBV6-5 and TRBJ2-1; D is undetermined. Germline V gives CDR1 MNHEY, CDR2 SVGAGI. Trimming took 5 bases from V and 0 from J, leaving 14 bases between them. The CDR3 spans 16 residues. Here the CDR3 DNA reads TGTGCCAGCAGTCCCGACCCCTATGTCTCCTACAATGAGCAGTTCTTC. It yields the protein CASSPDPYVSYNEQFF.

The chain joins TRBV2 to TRBJ2-7, with 12 bases matching TRBD1. Looked up from germline, CDR1 is SNHLY and CDR2 is FYNNEI. This CDR3 is built from 14 residues. V lost 6 bases to trimming and J lost 5 bases; unmatched junction nucleotides: 5. CDR3 amino acids: CASRGGTGGNEQYF. The CDR3 DNA reads as TGTGCCAGCAGGGGGGGGACAGGGGGCAACGAGCAGTACTTC.

This clonotype came up many times. V gene TRBV6-6 combines with J gene TRBJ2-7; 9 positions match TRBD1. The CDR3 is 14 amino acids. The V and J ends lost 8 bases and 0 bases, in that order; junction bases with no gene match: 5. Germline-derived CDR1 and CDR2 are MNHNY and SVGAGI (reference sequence). As DNA, the CDR3 is TGTGCCAGCCCATACAGGGGGCTCTCCTACGAGCAGTACTTC. Protein: CASPYRGLSYEQYF.

This clonotype has a handful of counts. V and J are TRBV7-2 and TRBJ2-7, with 9 bases fitting TRBD2. The CDR3 runs to 19 residues. CDR1 and CDR2 (germline): SGHTA, FQGNSA. V lost 1 base to trimming and J lost 0 bases; unmatched junction nucleotides: 13. The CDR3 nucleotides are TGTGCCAGCAGCTTAGGGTTAGCGTCTAGCGGGGCGAACTCCTACGAGCAGTACTTC. Residues: CASSLGLASSGANSYEQYF.

The chain links TRBV7-8 to TRBJ2-2; D may be TRBD2 (5 bases). From germline, CDR1 is SGHVS and CDR2 FQNEAQ. The V gene lost 3 bases and the J gene lost 7 bases, with 15 bases spanning the gap. This CDR3 is 15 amino acids long. In nucleotides, the CDR3 is TGTGCCAGCAGCTTTAGGACGGGAATGGGCGGGGAGCTGTTTTTT. Translating gives CASSFRTGMGGELFF. The full variable domain, in which reference TRBV7-8 and TRBJ2-2 provide the parts outside the CDR3, is GAGVSQSPRYKVAKRGQDVALRCDPISGHVSLFWYQQALGQGPEFLTYFQNEAQLDKSGLPSDRFFAERPEGSVSTLKIQRTQQEDSAVYLCASSFRTGMGGELFFGEGSRLTVL.

This chain connects TRBV5-1 to TRBJ2-7; TRBD1 matches at 10 bases. CDR1 and CDR2 from the germline V gene are SGHRS and YFSETQ. This CDR3 region has 14 residues. With V trimmed by 3 bases and J by 5 bases, 5 bases remained unmatched. CDR3: CASSWTGTGDEQYF. Here the CDR3 DNA reads TGCGCCAGCAGCTGGACCGGGACAGGGGACGAGCAGTACTTC.

J is TRBJ1-1 and V is TRBV5-1, with D perhaps matching TRBD1 (6 bases). This CDR3 contains 15 residues. Germline-derived CDR1 and CDR2 are SGHRS and YFSETQ. The V and J ends lost 0 bases and 6 bases respectively, with 15 bases between them. CDR3 residues: CASSLAQGIGAEAFF. DNA for the CDR3: TGCGCCAGCAGCTTGGCCCAGGGGATCGGCGCTGAAGCTTTCTTT.

This sequence joins TRBV5-1 and TRBJ2-7; TRBD2 matches at 9 bases. The CDR3 spans 15 residues. From germline, CDR1 is SGHRS and CDR2 YFSETQ. With 0 bases clipped from V and 5 bases from J, the junction kept 6 bases outside the gene matches. In DNA form, the CDR3 reads TGCGCCAGCAGCTTGGGTGAGCGGGGGGTCAACGAGCAGTACTTC. As protein: CASSLGERGVNEQYF.

This clonotype was counted a few times. The genes are TRBV28 and TRBJ1-2; D call uncertain. This CDR3 comprises 17 residues. Trimming removed 3 bases from V and 4 bases from J, with 21 bases in between. CDR1 is MDHEN and CDR2 is SYDVKM in the germline V gene. CDR3 sequence reads: CASSLGELSGLGYGYTF. CDR3 nucleotide sequence: TGTGCCAGCAGTTTGGGAGAGCTTTCCGGACTCGGCTATGGCTACACCTTC.